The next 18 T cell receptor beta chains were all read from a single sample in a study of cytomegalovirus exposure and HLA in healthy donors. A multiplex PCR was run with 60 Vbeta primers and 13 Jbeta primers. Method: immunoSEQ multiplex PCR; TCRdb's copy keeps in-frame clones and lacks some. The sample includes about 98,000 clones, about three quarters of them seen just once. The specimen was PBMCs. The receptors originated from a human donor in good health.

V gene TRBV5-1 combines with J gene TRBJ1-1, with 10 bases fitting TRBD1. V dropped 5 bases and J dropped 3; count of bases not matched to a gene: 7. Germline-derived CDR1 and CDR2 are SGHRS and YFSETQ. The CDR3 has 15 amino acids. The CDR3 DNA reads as TGCGCCAGCAGAGGGACAGGGGTGAAGGACACTGAAGCTTTCTTT. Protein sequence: CASRGTGVKDTEAFF.

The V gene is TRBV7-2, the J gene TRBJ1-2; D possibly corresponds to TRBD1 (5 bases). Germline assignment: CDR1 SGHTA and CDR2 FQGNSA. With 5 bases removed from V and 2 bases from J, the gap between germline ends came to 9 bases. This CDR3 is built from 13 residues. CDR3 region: CASSRQRNYGYTF. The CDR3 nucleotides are TGTGCCAGCAGCCGACAGAGAAACTATGGCTACACCTTC. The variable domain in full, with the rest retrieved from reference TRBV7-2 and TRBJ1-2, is GAGVSQSPSNKVTEKGKDVELRCDPISGHTALYWYRQSLGQGLEFLIYFQGNSAPDKSGLPSDRFSAERTGGSVSTLTIQRTQQEDSAVYLCASSRQRNYGYTFGSGTRLTVV.

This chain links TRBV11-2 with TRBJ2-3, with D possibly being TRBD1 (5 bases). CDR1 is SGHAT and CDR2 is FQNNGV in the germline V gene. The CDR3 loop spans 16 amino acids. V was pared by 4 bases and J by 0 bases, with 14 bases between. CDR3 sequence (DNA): TGTGCCAGCAGCTCGCTTTTAAGGGGAAGCACAGATACGCAGTATTTT. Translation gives CASSSLLRGSTDTQYF.

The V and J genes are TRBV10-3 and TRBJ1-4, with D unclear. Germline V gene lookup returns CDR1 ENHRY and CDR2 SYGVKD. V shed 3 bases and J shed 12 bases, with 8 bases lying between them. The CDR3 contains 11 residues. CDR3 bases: TGTGCCATCAGTGACAGCAGGCAACTGTTTTTT. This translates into CAISDSRQLFF.

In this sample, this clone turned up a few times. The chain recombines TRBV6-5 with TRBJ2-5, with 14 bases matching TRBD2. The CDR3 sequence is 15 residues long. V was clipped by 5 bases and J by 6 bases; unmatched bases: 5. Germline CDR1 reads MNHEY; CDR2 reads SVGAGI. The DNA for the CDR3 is TGTGCCAGCAGTGGGACTAGCGGGAGAAAAAAGACCCAGTACTTC. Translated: CASSGTSGRKKTQYF.

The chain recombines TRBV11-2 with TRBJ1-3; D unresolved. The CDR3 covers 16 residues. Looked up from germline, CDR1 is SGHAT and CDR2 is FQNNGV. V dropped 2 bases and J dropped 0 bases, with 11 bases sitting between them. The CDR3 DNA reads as TGTGCCAGCAGCTTATACGGGTTTAACTCTGGAAACACCATATATTTT. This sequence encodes CASSLYGFNSGNTIYF. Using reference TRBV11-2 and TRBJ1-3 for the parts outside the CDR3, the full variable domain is EAGVAQSPRYKIIEKRQSVAFWCNPISGHATLYWYQQILGQGPKLLIQFQNNGVVDDSQLPKDRFSAERLKGVDSTLKIQPAKLEDSAVYLCASSLYGFNSGNTIYFGEGSWLTVV.

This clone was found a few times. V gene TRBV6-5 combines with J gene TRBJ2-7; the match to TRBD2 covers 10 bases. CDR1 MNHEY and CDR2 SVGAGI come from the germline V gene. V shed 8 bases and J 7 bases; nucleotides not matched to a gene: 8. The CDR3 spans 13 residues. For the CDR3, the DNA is TGTGCCAGCGGAAGTCAGCGGGGGGGGGAGCAGTACTTC. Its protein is CASGSQRGGEQYF.

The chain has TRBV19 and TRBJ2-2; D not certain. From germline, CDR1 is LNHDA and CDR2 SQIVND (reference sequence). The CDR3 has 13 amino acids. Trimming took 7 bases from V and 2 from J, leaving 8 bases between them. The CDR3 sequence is CASTRVNTGELFF. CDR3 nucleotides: TGTGCCAGTACCCGGGTAAACACCGGGGAGCTGTTTTTT.

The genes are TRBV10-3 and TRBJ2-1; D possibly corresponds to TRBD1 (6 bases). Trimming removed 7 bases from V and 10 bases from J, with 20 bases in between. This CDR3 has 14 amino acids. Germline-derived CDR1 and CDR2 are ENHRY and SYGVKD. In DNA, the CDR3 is TGTGCCATCACAGCCGGGACAATAGGTTTAGAGCAGTTCTTC. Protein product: CAITAGTIGLEQFF.

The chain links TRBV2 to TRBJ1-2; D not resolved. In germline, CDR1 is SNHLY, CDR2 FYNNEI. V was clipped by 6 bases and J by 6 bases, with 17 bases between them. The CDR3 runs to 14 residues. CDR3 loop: CASSLAGKRNGYTF. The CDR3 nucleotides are TGTGCCAGCAGCCTCGCGGGGAAACGCAATGGCTACACCTTC.

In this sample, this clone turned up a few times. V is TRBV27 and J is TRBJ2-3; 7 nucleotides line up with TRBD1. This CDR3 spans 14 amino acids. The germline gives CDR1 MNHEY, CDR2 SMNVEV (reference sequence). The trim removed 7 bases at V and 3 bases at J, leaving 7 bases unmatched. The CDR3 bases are TGTGCCAGCACTCGGACAGGACCAACAGATACGCAGTATTTT. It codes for CASTRTGPTDTQYF.

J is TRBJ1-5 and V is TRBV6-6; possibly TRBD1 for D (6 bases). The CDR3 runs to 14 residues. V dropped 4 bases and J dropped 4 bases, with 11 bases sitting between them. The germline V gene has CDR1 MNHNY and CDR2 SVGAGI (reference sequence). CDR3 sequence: CASSSGALNQPQHF. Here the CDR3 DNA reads TGTGCCAGCAGTTCAGGGGCTCTTAATCAGCCCCAGCATTTT.

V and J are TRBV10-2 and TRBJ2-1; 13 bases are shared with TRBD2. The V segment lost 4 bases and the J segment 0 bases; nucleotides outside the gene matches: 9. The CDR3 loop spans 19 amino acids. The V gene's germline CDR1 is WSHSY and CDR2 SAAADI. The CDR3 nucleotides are TGCGCCAGCAGTGTACCGGGACTAGCGGGACTTAGCTCCTACAATGAGCAGTTCTTC. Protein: CASSVPGLAGLSSYNEQFF.

CDR3 in DNA: TGTGCCAGCTCCTTTGGGTACAGGGGGCTTAGCTCTGGAAACACCATATATTTT. Encoded protein: CASSFGYRGLSSGNTIYF. This chain connects TRBV5-6 to TRBJ1-3; 9 nucleotides agree with TRBD1. V trimming: 7 bases; J trimming: 0 bases; junction bases outside the gene matches: 14. CDR1 is SGHDT, CDR2 YYEEEE, per germline. CDR3 size: 18 residues.

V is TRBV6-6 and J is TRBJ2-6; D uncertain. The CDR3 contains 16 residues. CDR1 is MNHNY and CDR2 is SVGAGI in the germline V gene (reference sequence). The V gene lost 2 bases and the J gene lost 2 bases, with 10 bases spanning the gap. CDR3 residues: CASSYPTLAGANVLTF. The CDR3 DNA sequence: TGTGCCAGCAGTTACCCTACTTTGGCTGGGGCCAACGTCCTGACTTTC.

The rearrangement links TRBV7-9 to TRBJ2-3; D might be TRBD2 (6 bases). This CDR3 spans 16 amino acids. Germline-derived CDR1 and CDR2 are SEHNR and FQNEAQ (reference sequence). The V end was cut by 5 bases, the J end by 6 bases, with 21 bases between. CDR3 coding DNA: TGTGCCAGCAGCCCGAAATTCGGGACTCTTGATGATACGCAGTATTTT. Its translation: CASSPKFGTLDDTQYF.

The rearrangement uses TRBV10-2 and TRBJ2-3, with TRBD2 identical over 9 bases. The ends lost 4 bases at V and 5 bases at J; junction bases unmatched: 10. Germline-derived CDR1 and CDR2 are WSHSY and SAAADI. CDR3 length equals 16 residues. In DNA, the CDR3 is TGCGCCAGCAGTGGAGGAATAGCGGGAGTGGGAGATACGCAGTATTTT. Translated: CASSGGIAGVGDTQYF.

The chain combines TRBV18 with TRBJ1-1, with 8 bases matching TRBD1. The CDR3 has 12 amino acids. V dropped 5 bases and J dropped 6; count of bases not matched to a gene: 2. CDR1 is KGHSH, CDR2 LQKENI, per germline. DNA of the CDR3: TGTGCCAGCTCAACACAGGGGGCTGAAGCTTTCTTT. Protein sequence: CASSTQGAEAFF.